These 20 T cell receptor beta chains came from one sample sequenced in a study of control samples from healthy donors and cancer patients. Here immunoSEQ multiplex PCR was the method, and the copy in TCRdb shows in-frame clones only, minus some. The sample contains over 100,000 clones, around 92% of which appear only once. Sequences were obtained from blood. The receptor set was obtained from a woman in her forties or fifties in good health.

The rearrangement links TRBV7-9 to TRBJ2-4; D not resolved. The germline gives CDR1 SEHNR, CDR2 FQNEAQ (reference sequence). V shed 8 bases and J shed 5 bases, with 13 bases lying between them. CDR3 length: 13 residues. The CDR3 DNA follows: TGTGCCAGCGAGCCTGAGGCCCAAAACATTCAGTACTTC. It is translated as CASEPEAQNIQYF.

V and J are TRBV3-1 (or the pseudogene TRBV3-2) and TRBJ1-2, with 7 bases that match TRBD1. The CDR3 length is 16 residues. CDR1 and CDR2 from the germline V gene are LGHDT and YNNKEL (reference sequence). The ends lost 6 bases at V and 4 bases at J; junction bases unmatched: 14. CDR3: CASSRLLGTEGYGYTF. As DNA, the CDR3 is TGTGCCAGCAGTAGACTTTTGGGGACAGAAGGCTATGGCTACACCTTC.

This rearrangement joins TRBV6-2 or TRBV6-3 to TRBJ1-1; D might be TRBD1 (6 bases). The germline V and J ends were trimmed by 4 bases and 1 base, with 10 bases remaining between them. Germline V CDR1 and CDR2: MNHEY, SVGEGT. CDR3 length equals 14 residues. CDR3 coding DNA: TGTGCCAGCAGTTTAGGGGGTTGGAACACTGAAGCTTTCTTT. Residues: CASSLGGWNTEAFF.

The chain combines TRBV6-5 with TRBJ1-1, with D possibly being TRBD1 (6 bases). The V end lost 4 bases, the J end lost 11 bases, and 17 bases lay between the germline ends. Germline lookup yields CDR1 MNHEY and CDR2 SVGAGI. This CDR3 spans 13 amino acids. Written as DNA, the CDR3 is TGTGCCAGCAGTTCCACGGACAGAACCGGGGCTTTCTTT. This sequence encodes CASSSTDRTGAFF.

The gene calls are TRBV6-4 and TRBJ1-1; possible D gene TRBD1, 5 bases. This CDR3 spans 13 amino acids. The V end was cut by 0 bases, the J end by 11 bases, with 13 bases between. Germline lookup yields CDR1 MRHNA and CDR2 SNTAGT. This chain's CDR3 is CASSDSAAGPAFF. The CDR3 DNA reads TGTGCCAGCAGTGACTCGGCGGCAGGGCCCGCTTTCTTT.

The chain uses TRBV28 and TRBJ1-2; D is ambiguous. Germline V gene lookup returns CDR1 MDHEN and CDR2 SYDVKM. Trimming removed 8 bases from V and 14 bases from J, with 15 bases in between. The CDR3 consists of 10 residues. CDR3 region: CASSGVGKTF. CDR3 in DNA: TGTGCCAGCTCCGGGGTGGGTAAAACCTTC.

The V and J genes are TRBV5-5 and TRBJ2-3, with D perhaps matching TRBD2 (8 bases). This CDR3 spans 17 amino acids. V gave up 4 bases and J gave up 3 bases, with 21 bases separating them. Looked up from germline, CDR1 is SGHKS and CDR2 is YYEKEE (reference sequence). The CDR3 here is CASSKTGGGAFTDTQYF. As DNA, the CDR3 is TGTGCCAGCAGCAAGACGGGAGGGGGCGCGTTTACAGATACGCAGTATTTT.

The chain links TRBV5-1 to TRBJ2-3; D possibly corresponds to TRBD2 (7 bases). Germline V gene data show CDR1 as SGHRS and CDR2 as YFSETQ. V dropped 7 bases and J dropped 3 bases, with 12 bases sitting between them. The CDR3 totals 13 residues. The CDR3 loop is CASSAGATDTQYF. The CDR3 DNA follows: TGCGCCAGCTCTGCGGGGGCGACAGATACGCAGTATTTT.

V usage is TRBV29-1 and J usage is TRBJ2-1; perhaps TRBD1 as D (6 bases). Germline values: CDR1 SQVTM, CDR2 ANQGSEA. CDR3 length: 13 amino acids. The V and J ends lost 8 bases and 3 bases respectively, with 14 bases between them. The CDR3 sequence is CSSTGNLYNEQFF. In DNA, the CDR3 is TGCAGCTCAACAGGGAACCTCTACAATGAGCAGTTCTTC.

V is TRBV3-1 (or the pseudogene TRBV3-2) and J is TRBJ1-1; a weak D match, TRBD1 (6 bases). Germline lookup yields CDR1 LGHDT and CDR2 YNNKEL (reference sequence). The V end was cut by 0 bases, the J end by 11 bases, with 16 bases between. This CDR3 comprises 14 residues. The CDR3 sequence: CASSQDMGGREAFF. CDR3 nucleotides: TGTGCCAGCAGCCAAGATATGGGGGGCAGGGAGGCTTTCTTT.

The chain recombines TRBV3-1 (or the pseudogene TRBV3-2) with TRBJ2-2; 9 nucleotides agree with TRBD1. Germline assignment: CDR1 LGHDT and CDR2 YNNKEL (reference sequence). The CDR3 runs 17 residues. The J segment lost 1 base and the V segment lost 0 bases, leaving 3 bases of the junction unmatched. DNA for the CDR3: TGTGCCAGCAGCCAAGACCTGACAGGGGGGAACACCGGGGAGCTGTTTTTT. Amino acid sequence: CASSQDLTGGNTGELFF.

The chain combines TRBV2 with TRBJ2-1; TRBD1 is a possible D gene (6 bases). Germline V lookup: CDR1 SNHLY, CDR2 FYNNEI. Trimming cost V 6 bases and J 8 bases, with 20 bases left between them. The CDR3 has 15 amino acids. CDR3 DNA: TGTGCCAGCAGCACGGACAGCGCGGTAGCATATGAGCAGTTCTTC. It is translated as CASSTDSAVAYEQFF.

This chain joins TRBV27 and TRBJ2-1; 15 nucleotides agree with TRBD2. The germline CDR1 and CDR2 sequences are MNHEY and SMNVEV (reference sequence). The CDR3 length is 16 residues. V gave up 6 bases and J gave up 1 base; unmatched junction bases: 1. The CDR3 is CASRGLAGGSYNEQFF. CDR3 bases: TGTGCCAGCAGGGGACTAGCGGGGGGTTCCTACAATGAGCAGTTCTTC.

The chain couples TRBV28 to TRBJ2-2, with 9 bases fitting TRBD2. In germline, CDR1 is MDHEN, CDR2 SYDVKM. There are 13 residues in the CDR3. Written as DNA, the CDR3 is TGTGTATCCGGGACTAGCAACACCGGGGAGCTGTTTTTT. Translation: CVSGTSNTGELFF.

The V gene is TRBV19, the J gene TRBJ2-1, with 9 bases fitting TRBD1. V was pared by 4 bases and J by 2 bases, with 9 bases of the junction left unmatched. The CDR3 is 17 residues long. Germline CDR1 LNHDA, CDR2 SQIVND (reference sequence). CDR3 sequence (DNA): TGTGCCAGTAGTACCCCCCTGGGACAGGGTACCTACAATGAGCAGTTCTTC. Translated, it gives CASSTPLGQGTYNEQFF.

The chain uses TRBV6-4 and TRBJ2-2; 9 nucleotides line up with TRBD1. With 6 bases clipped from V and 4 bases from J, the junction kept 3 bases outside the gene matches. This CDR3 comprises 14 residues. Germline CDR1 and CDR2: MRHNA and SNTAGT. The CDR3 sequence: CASSGQGTTGELFF. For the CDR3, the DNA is TGTGCCAGCAGCGGACAGGGGACCACCGGGGAGCTGTTTTTT.

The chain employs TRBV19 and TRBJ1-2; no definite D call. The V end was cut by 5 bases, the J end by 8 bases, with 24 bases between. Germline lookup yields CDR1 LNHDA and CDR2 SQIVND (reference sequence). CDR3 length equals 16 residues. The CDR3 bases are TGTGCCAGTAGTTTCGGGTTCGGACCAACGTCTAAGGGCTACACCTTC. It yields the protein CASSFGFGPTSKGYTF. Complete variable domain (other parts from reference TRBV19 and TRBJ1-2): DGGITQSPKYLFRKEGQNVTLSCEQNLNHDAMYWYRQDPGQGLRLIYYSQIVNDFQKGDIAEGYSVSREKKESFPLTVTSAQKNPTAFYLCASSFGFGPTSKGYTFGSGTRLTVV.

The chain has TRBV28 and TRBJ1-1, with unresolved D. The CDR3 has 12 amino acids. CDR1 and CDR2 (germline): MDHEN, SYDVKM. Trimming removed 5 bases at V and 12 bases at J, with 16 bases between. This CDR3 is CASSPPRERSFF. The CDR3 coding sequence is TGTGCCAGCAGTCCCCCGAGGGAGAGGTCTTTCTTT.

CDR3: CASSSTTGYEQYF. The DNA of the CDR3 is TGTGCCAGCAGCTCGACCACAGGATACGAGCAGTACTTC. The rearrangement links TRBV7-2 to TRBJ2-7; possible D gene TRBD1, 5 bases. V lost 4 bases to trimming and J lost 4 bases, with 11 bases between them. Germline assignment: CDR1 SGHTA and CDR2 FQGNSA. The CDR3 sequence is 13 residues long.

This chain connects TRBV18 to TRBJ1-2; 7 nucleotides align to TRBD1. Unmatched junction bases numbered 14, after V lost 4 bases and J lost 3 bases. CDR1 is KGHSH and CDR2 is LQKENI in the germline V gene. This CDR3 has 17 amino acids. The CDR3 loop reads CASSRIVGTALDYGYTF. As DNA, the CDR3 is TGTGCCAGCTCACGAATTGTAGGGACAGCCCTTGACTATGGCTACACCTTC.